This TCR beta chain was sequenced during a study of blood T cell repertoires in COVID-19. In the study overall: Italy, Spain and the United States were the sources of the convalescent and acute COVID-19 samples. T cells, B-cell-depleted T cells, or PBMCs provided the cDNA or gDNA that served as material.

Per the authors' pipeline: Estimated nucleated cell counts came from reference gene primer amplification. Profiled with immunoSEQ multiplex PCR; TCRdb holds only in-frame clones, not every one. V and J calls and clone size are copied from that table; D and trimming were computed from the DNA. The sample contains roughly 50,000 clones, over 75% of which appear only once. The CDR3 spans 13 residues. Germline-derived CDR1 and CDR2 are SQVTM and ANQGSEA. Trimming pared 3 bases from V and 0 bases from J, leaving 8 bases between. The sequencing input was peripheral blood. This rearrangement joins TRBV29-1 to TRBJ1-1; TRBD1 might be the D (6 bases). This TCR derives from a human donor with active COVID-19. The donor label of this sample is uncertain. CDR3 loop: CSVETGLNTEAFF. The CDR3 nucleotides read TGCAGCGTTGAGACAGGCTTGAACACTGAAGCTTTCTTT.